This T cell receptor (beta chain) was obtained from a study of shared clonotypes between healthy human individuals. CD45RO-negative cells were positively selected for CCR7, leaving out terminally differentiated effector memory CD45RA+ cells. Germline CDR1 and CDR2: SQVTM and ANQGSEA. The CDR3 contains 14 residues. The trim removed 1 base at V and 7 bases at J, leaving 10 bases unmatched. Clones were sequenced by immunoSEQ multiplex PCR, and TCRdb holds only the in-frame ones, with some missing. The sample consists of about 2 million clones, just under 95% of them appearing once. This TCR derives from a man between 18 and 35 years old in good health. What was sequenced was naive CD8+ T cells sorted from blood. The chain has TRBV29-1 and TRBJ2-7; the match to TRBD2 covers 7 bases. CDR3 DNA: TGCAGCGTTGAAGGGGCGGGAGTCCCGGGTGAGCAGTACTTC. This sequence encodes CSVEGAGVPGEQYF.